This TCR beta chain was sequenced during a study of cytomegalovirus exposure and HLA in healthy donors. Study outcomes and limitations: Several of the most significant clusters were apparently associated with common viral pathogens in a later analysis.

A word on this clone: The antigen remains undetermined.

60 Vbeta and 13 Jbeta primers were used in PCR. In the study's own analysis: Unique TCR beta chains totaled 65 million to 95 million in a later count, with about 11 million of them shared. Some clones are missing from TCRdb's copy, which holds only in-frame ones; the method was immunoSEQ multiplex PCR. D and trimming come from the DNA, and the V and J calls and clone size come from that table. The sample has some 190,000 clones; about 81% are singletons. Deletions cut 4 bases from V and 14 bases from J, with 15 bases between. The length of the CDR3 is 13 residues. Germline CDR1 reads SGHDN; CDR2 reads FVKESK.

The clonotype was recovered from a man aged 18 to 30 in good health and CMV-seronegative. The sample taken for sequencing was PBMCs. V and J are TRBV14 and TRBJ1-6, with D unresolved. CDR3 sequence (DNA): TGTGCCAGCAGCCCTTTTCCCTTAGCAGCCCTCCACTTT. This gives the protein CASSPFPLAALHF.